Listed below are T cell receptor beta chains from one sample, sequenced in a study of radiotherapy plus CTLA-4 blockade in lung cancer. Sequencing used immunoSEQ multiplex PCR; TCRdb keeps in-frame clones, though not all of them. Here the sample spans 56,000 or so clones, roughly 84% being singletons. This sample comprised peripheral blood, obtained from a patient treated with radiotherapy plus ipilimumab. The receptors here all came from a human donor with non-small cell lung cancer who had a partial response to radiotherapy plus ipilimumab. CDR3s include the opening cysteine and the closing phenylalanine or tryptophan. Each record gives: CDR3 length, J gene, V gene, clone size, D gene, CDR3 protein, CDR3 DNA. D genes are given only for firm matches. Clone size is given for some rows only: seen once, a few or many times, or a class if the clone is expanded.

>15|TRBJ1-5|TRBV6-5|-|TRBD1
CASRAGQGGNQPQHF
TGTGCCAGCAGAGCAGGACAGGGGGGCAATCAGCCCCAGCATTTT
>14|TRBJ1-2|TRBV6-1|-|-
CASSERRRVYGYTF
TGTGCCAGTAGTGAACGTCGACGGGTTTATGGCTACACCTTC
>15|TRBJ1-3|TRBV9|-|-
CASSAGTTTGNTIYF
TGTGCCAGCAGCGCCGGGACTACAACTGGAAACACCATATATTTT
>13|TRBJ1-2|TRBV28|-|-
CASSLDTNYGYTF
TGTGCCAGCAGCCTAGATACTAACTATGGCTACACCTTC
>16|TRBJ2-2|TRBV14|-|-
CASSQGDRMNTGELFF
TGTGCCAGCAGCCAAGGCGACAGGATGAACACCGGGGAGCTGTTTTTT
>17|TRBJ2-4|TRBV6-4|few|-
CASSDSTGRKTGDIQYF
TGTGCCAGCAGTGACTCTACGGGACGAAAAACGGGGGACATTCAGTACTTC
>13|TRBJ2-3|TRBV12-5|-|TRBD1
CASGGTGSGAQYF
TGTGCTAGTGGCGGGACAGGGAGCGGAGCGCAGTATTTT
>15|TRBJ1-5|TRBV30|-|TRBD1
CAWNKGQGSNQPQHF
TGTGCCTGGAATAAGGGACAGGGAAGCAATCAGCCCCAGCATTTT
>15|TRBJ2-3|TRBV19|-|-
CASSHRDDGTDTQYF
TGTGCCAGTAGTCACAGGGACGATGGAACAGATACGCAGTATTTT
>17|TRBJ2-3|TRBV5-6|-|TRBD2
CASKGLAGGLGTDTQYF
TGTGCCAGCAAAGGACTAGCGGGGGGTCTGGGGACAGATACGCAGTATTTT